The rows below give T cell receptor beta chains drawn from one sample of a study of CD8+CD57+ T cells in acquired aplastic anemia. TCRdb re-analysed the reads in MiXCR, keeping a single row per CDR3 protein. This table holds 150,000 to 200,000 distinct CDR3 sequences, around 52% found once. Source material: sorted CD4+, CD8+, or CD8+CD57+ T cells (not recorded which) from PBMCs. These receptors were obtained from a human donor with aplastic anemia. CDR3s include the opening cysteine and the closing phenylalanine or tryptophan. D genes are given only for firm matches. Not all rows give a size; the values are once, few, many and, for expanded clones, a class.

TGTGCTAGTGGTTTGGTACGGGGGCCTGAAGCTTTCTTT	CASGLVRGPEAFF	TRBV12-5	TRBJ1-1	.	.
TGTGCCAGCAGTTTAGCCAGGGGGTACGAGCAGTACTTC	CASSLARGYEQYF	TRBV12-3/TRBV12-4	TRBJ2-7	TRBD1	many
TGTGCCAGCAGTCACAGCTCCTACAATGAGCAGTTCTTC	CASSHSSYNEQFF	TRBV12-3/TRBV12-4	TRBJ2-1	.	many
TGTGCCAGCAGTAAATCAGTGAACACTGAAGCTTTCTTT	CASSKSVNTEAFF	TRBV25-1	TRBJ1-1	.	.
TGCAGTGCTAACCGGCTCCGGGGGTACTTC	CSANRLRGYF	TRBV20-1	TRBJ2-7	.	.
TGTGCCAGCAGTTACAGCGGGAGTAAAGAGACCCAGTACTTC	CASSYSGSKETQYF	TRBV6-5	TRBJ2-5	TRBD2	many
TGTGCCAGCAGTTCCCCTCTGTCGAGAGATACGCAGTATTTT	CASSSPLSRDTQYF	TRBV5-6	TRBJ2-3	.	.
TGTGCCAGCAGCCTACAGGGGGCAGAGACCCAGTACTTC	CASSLQGAETQYF	TRBV19	TRBJ2-5	TRBD1	.
TGTGCCAGTAGTTCAAAGGGAGGCCCAAGGGTAAAGCCCCAGCATTTT	CASSSKGGPRVKPQHF	TRBV19	TRBJ1-5	.	once
TGTGCCAGCACTTCTGGGTCAGGGGAGACCCAGTACTTC	CASTSGSGETQYF	TRBV6-5	TRBJ2-5	.	.